A single sample gave rise to the 28 T cell receptor beta chains below, sequenced in a study of blood T cell repertoires in COVID-19. Produced via immunoSEQ multiplex PCR; TCRdb's table is partial and in-frame only. This table holds around 360,000 clones, over 75% found once. The sequenced sample was PBMCs or T cells enriched from blood (not recorded which). Receptor source: a man aged 40-49 years in a cohort exposed to, infected with or recovered from COVID-19 (not recorded which).

The J gene is TRBJ2-2, the V gene TRBV7-9; 7 bases match TRBD2. V was clipped by 3 bases and J by 0 bases; unmatched bases: 7. The CDR3 contains 17 residues. Germline CDR1 reads SEHNR; CDR2 reads FQNEAQ (reference sequence). CDR3: CASSFGASGANTGELFF. The CDR3 DNA is TGTGCCAGCAGCTTTGGAGCTAGCGGAGCGAACACCGGGGAGCTGTTTTTT.

This sequence joins TRBV5-1 and TRBJ1-6, with TRBD1 identical over 7 bases. Germline V gives CDR1 SGHRS, CDR2 YFSETQ. J gave up 10 bases and V 0 bases, and 10 bases lay outside the gene matches. The CDR3 has 16 amino acids. The CDR3 reads CASSLAGTGERSPLHF. DNA for the CDR3: TGCGCCAGCAGCTTGGCTGGAACAGGGGAGCGGTCACCCCTCCACTTT.

The chain has TRBV6-4 and TRBJ2-3; weak D call: TRBD2 (5 bases). Germline assignment: CDR1 MRHNA and CDR2 SNTAGT. CDR3 length: 16 residues. Deletions cut 2 bases from V and 7 bases from J, with 19 bases between. CDR3 coding DNA: TGTGCCAGCAGTGACCAAAACGGGGTGTTGGGAAATACGCAGTATTTT. It specifies CASSDQNGVLGNTQYF.

The V gene is TRBV27, the J gene TRBJ1-1; perhaps TRBD1 as D (5 bases). The CDR3 totals 15 residues. V was clipped by 3 bases and J by 4 bases, with 15 bases between them. Germline values: CDR1 MNHEY, CDR2 SMNVEV (reference sequence). The CDR3 nucleotides are TGTGCCAGCAGTTTCTCGGGGCAGGGAGGCACTGAAGCTTTCTTT. It yields the protein CASSFSGQGGTEAFF.

The chain couples TRBV6-4 to TRBJ1-6, with TRBD1 matching 9 bases. The germline V gene has CDR1 MRHNA and CDR2 SNTAGT. V shed 2 bases and J 9 bases; nucleotides not matched to a gene: 2. This CDR3 has 14 residues. Written as DNA, the CDR3 is TGTGCCAGCAGTGACCAGACAGGGGGTTCACCCCTCCACTTT. This translates into CASSDQTGGSPLHF.

The chain employs TRBV5-1 and TRBJ1-4; D is unclear. The germline CDR1 and CDR2 sequences are SGHRS and YFSETQ. The CDR3 has 14 residues. Deletions cut 1 base from V and 7 bases from J, with 11 bases between. The CDR3 region has the DNA TGCGCCAGCAGCTTGAGCAGAGAGGGTGAAAAACTGTTTTTT. It encodes CASSLSREGEKLFF. The full variable domain, with the rest looked up from reference TRBV5-1 and TRBJ1-4, is KAGVTQTPRYLIKTRGQQVTLSCSPISGHRSVSWYQQTPGQGLQFLFEYFSETQRNKGNFPGRFSGRQFSNSRSEMNVSTLELGDSALYLCASSLSREGEKLFFGSGTQLSVL.

The chain joins TRBV7-9 to TRBJ1-1; 8 bases map to TRBD1. V shed 6 bases, J shed 5 bases, and the junction held 14 bases outside the gene matches. This CDR3 region has 16 residues. Germline V gene data show CDR1 as SEHNR and CDR2 as FQNEAQ (reference sequence). Here the CDR3 reads CASRGISGRGRTEAFF. The DNA of the CDR3 is TGTGCCAGCAGGGGGATTTCCGGCAGGGGGCGTACTGAAGCTTTCTTT.

This clone was detected once. The chain carries TRBV25-1 and TRBJ2-7; D is unclear. V was cut by 5 bases and J by 3 bases, with 5 bases left in between. CDR3 size: 11 residues. Germline V gene sequence: CDR1 MGHDK, CDR2 SYGVNS. CDR3 sequence (DNA): TGTGCCAGCAGTCGAGTCTACGAGCAGTACTTC. Its translation: CASSRVYEQYF.

This rearrangement joins TRBV16 to TRBJ2-2, with a tentative D call TRBD1 (5 bases). V lost 4 bases and J lost 4, with 10 bases in between. This CDR3 has 14 residues. Germline assignment: CDR1 KGHSY and CDR2 FQNENV. CDR3 sequence reads: CASSRRQFTGELFF. The CDR3 region has the DNA TGTGCCAGCAGCCGTAGACAGTTCACCGGGGAGCTGTTTTTT.

The gene calls are TRBV2 and TRBJ1-2; the match to TRBD1 covers 7 bases. Germline CDR1 reads SNHLY; CDR2 reads FYNNEI. The CDR3 length is 15 residues. V trimming: 4 bases; J trimming: 1 base; junction bases outside the gene matches: 6. CDR3 bases: TGTGCCAGCAGTGTGCTTGGGACAGTTAACTATGGCTACACCTTC. It translates to CASSVLGTVNYGYTF.

The gene calls are TRBV19 and TRBJ1-3; TRBD1 is a possible D gene (5 bases). Germline lookup yields CDR1 LNHDA and CDR2 SQIVND (reference sequence). Trimming stripped 5 bases from V and 0 bases from J, with 14 bases between. CDR3 length: 16 residues. The CDR3 DNA sequence: TGTGCCAGTAGTCCGGGACTCCAAAGCTCTGGAAACACCATATATTTT. Its translation is CASSPGLQSSGNTIYF.

This clone was seen once. The J gene is TRBJ2-2, the V gene TRBV15, with D possibly being TRBD2 (6 bases). The CDR3 loop spans 15 amino acids. The germline CDR1 and CDR2 sequences are LNHNV and YYDKDF (reference sequence). Between the trimmed V and J ends, which lost 0 bases and 4 bases, there was a span of 9 bases. The CDR3 nucleotides read TGTGCCACCAGCAGAGAGGCCGGGGGCACCGGGGAGCTGTTTTTT. Translation gives CATSREAGGTGELFF.

V usage is TRBV7-9 and J usage is TRBJ1-5; TRBD1 aligns across 8 bases. Germline V gene lookup returns CDR1 SEHNR and CDR2 FQNEAQ (reference sequence). The CDR3 has 14 amino acids. V dropped 5 bases and J dropped 2; count of bases not matched to a gene: 2. The CDR3 sequence is CASSQDRGNQPQHF. CDR3 bases: TGTGCCAGCAGCCAGGACAGGGGCAATCAGCCCCAGCATTTT.

V and J are TRBV4-1 and TRBJ2-5; no definite D call. Germline assignment: CDR1 MGHRA and CDR2 YSYEKL. V was trimmed by 2 bases and J by 2 bases, leaving 9 bases between them. The CDR3 has 14 amino acids. CDR3 sequence: CASSQSLRQETQYF. The CDR3 DNA follows: TGCGCCAGCAGCCAAAGCCTGAGGCAAGAGACCCAGTACTTC.

CDR3 sequence (DNA): TGTGCCAGCAGCTTAGAGCTAGCGGGAGGGCCGGGTGAGCAGTTCTTC. This translates into CASSLELAGGPGEQFF. The V gene is TRBV11-3, the J gene TRBJ2-1, with TRBD2 matching 12 bases. CDR1 and CDR2 (germline): SGHNT, YENEEA. This CDR3 is 16 amino acids long. Trimming at V came to 0 bases and at J to 9 bases, leaving 6 bases not matched to a gene.

The CDR3 bases are TGTGCCAGCACCCTAGGACTAGCACACTCCTACGAGCAGTACTTC. This sequence encodes CASTLGLAHSYEQYF. The genes are TRBV11-2 and TRBJ2-7; 8 bases align to TRBD2. In germline, CDR1 is SGHAT, CDR2 FQNNGV. The V segment lost 7 bases and the J segment 0 bases; nucleotides outside the gene matches: 8. CDR3 size: 15 residues.

The genes are TRBV19 and TRBJ2-5; D not certain. The CDR3 runs to 13 residues. Trimming removed 1 base at V and 5 bases at J, with 8 bases between. Germline V gene sequence: CDR1 LNHDA, CDR2 SQIVND (reference sequence). CDR3: CASSIANVETQYF. In nucleotides, the CDR3 is TGTGCCAGTAGTATAGCCAATGTGGAGACCCAGTACTTC.

The V call is TRBV4-2, the J call TRBJ1-2; D may be TRBD1 (5 bases). Germline V CDR1 and CDR2: LGHNA, YNFKEQ. Trimming removed 7 bases at V and 8 bases at J, with 17 bases between. The CDR3 has 13 amino acids. The CDR3 nucleotides are TGTGCCAGCAACGAAGGCCGGGGGGAAGGCTACACCTTC. It specifies CASNEGRGEGYTF.

The chain carries TRBV6-1 and TRBJ1-5; D not resolved. V was trimmed by 0 bases and J by 0 bases, leaving 9 bases between them. The CDR3 sequence is 16 residues long. In germline, CDR1 is MNHNS, CDR2 SASEGT. The CDR3 nucleotides are TGTGCCAGCAGTGAAGCGGCACCGTATAGCAATCAGCCCCAGCATTTT. It codes for CASSEAAPYSNQPQHF.

The chain uses TRBV10-3 and TRBJ2-6; possibly TRBD1 for D (6 bases). In germline, CDR1 is ENHRY, CDR2 SYGVKD. Trimming removed 4 bases from V and 0 bases from J, with 13 bases in between. CDR3 length equals 17 residues. The CDR3 sequence: CAISARQANSGANVLTF. In DNA, the CDR3 is TGTGCCATCAGTGCAAGACAGGCGAACTCTGGGGCCAACGTCCTGACTTTC.

The rearrangement links TRBV19 to TRBJ2-1, with 10 positions matching TRBD2. The CDR3 consists of 15 residues. V lost 7 bases to trimming and J lost 3 bases; unmatched junction nucleotides: 6. From germline, CDR1 is LNHDA and CDR2 SQIVND (reference sequence). The chain's CDR3 is CASISSGSNYNEQFF. The CDR3 nucleotides read TGTGCCAGTATTTCTAGCGGGAGTAACTACAATGAGCAGTTCTTC.

The rearrangement links TRBV7-9 to TRBJ2-1; 8 nucleotides line up with TRBD2. The CDR3 has 14 residues. V shed 5 bases and J 9 bases; nucleotides not matched to a gene: 9. Germline CDR1 and CDR2: SEHNR and FQNEAQ (reference sequence). The CDR3 loop is CASSPERESVEQFF. The CDR3 DNA sequence: TGTGCCAGCAGCCCCGAGCGGGAGTCTGTTGAGCAGTTCTTC.

This clone was counted once. The chain has TRBV30 and TRBJ1-1, with 7 positions matching TRBD1. The CDR3 is 13 amino acids. V lost 4 bases and J lost 7; bases outside the gene matches: 9. Germline values: CDR1 GTSNPN, CDR2 SVGIG (reference sequence). Written as DNA, the CDR3 is TGTGCCTGGATAATTTCAGGGGGGAATGAAGCTTTCTTT. As protein: CAWIISGGNEAFF.

V and J are TRBV6-5 and TRBJ2-7; 8 bases fit TRBD2. From germline, CDR1 is MNHEY and CDR2 SVGAGI. Trimming at V came to 4 bases and at J to 2 bases, leaving 7 bases not matched to a gene. This CDR3 has 15 residues. In DNA, the CDR3 is TGTGCCAGCAGTTCCACGGGACTAGGCCCCTACGAGCAGTACTTC. It yields the protein CASSSTGLGPYEQYF.

The count of this clone is one. The genes are TRBV7-2 and TRBJ1-1; no firm D call. CDR1 is SGHTA and CDR2 is FQGNSA in the germline V gene. The CDR3 contains 13 residues. Trimming removed 4 bases from V and 3 bases from J, with 9 bases in between. The CDR3 coding sequence is TGTGCCAGCAGCTCGGGTATTTACACTGAAGCTTTCTTT. Translation gives CASSSGIYTEAFF.

The chain uses TRBV19 and TRBJ2-1, with D unclear. V lost 3 bases, J lost 4 bases, and 4 bases lay in between. The CDR3 is 12 residues long. CDR1 is LNHDA and CDR2 is SQIVND in the germline V gene (reference sequence). CDR3 nucleotides: TGTGCCAGTAGTATGCGGTACAATGAGCAGTTCTTC. Translated: CASSMRYNEQFF.

The chain recombines TRBV9 with TRBJ2-3, with D maybe TRBD2 (5 bases). Trimming cost V 10 bases and J 5 bases, with 14 bases left between them. Germline lookup yields CDR1 SGDLS and CDR2 YYNGEE. This CDR3 is 12 amino acids long. The CDR3 reads CAGKARVDTQYF. As DNA, the CDR3 is TGTGCCGGAAAAGCGAGGGTAGATACGCAGTATTTT.

This clone was seen many times. The V call is TRBV12-3 or TRBV12-4, the J call TRBJ1-5; TRBD1 agrees at 7 bases. The CDR3 runs to 12 residues. The ends lost 5 bases at V and 6 bases at J; junction bases unmatched: 1. Here the CDR3 DNA reads TGTGCCAGCAGTGCAGGGGGTCAGCCCCAGCATTTT. This codes for CASSAGGQPQHF.